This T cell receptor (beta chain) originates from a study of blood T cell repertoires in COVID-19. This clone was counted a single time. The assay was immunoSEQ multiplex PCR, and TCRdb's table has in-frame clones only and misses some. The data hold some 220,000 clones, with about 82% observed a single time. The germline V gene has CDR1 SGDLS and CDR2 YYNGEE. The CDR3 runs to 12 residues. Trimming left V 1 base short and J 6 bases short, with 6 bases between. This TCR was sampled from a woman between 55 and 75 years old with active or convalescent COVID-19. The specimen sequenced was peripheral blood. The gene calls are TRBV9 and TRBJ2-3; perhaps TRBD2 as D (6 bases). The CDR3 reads CASSVREDTQYF. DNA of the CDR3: TGTGCCAGCAGCGTACGGGAGGATACGCAGTATTTT.